This T cell receptor (beta chain) was sequenced for a study of T-cell reconstitution after alpha-beta-depleted transplantation in children. The CDR3 sequence is 16 residues long. V shed 1 base and J 4 bases; nucleotides not matched to a gene: 10. Germline CDR1 is SGHRS and CDR2 is YFSETQ. A TCRbeta library incorporating unique molecular identifiers was prepared. Each CDR3 protein is one row after TCRdb ran MiXCR on the PCR reads. Of some 640,000 distinct CDR3 sequences listed, around a sixth are singletons. The specimen was PBMCs from the stem cell graft donor, collected from the stem cell graft. The J gene is TRBJ1-1, the V gene TRBV5-1; 7 bases map to TRBD1. This TCR was recovered from a human donor who donated a stem cell graft to a child with acute myeloid leukemia. CDR3 sequence reads: CASSLTGQAGSTEAFF. The CDR3 nucleotides are TGCGCCAGCAGCTTGACCGGACAGGCCGGGAGCACTGAAGCTTTCTTT.